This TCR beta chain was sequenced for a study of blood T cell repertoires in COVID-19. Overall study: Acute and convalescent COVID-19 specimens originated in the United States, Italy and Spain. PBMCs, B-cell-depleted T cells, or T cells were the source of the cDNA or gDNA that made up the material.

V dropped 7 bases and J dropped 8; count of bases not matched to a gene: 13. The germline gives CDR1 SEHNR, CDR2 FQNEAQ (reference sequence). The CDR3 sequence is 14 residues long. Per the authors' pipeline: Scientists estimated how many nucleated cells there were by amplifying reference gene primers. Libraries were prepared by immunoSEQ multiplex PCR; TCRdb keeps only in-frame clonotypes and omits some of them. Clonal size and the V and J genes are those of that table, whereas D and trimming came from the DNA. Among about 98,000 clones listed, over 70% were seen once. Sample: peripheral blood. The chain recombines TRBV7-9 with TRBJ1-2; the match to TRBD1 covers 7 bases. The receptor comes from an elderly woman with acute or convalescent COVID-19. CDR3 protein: CASISTGKGLGYTF. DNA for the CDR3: TGTGCCAGCATCTCGACAGGGAAGGGCCTGGGCTACACCTTC.